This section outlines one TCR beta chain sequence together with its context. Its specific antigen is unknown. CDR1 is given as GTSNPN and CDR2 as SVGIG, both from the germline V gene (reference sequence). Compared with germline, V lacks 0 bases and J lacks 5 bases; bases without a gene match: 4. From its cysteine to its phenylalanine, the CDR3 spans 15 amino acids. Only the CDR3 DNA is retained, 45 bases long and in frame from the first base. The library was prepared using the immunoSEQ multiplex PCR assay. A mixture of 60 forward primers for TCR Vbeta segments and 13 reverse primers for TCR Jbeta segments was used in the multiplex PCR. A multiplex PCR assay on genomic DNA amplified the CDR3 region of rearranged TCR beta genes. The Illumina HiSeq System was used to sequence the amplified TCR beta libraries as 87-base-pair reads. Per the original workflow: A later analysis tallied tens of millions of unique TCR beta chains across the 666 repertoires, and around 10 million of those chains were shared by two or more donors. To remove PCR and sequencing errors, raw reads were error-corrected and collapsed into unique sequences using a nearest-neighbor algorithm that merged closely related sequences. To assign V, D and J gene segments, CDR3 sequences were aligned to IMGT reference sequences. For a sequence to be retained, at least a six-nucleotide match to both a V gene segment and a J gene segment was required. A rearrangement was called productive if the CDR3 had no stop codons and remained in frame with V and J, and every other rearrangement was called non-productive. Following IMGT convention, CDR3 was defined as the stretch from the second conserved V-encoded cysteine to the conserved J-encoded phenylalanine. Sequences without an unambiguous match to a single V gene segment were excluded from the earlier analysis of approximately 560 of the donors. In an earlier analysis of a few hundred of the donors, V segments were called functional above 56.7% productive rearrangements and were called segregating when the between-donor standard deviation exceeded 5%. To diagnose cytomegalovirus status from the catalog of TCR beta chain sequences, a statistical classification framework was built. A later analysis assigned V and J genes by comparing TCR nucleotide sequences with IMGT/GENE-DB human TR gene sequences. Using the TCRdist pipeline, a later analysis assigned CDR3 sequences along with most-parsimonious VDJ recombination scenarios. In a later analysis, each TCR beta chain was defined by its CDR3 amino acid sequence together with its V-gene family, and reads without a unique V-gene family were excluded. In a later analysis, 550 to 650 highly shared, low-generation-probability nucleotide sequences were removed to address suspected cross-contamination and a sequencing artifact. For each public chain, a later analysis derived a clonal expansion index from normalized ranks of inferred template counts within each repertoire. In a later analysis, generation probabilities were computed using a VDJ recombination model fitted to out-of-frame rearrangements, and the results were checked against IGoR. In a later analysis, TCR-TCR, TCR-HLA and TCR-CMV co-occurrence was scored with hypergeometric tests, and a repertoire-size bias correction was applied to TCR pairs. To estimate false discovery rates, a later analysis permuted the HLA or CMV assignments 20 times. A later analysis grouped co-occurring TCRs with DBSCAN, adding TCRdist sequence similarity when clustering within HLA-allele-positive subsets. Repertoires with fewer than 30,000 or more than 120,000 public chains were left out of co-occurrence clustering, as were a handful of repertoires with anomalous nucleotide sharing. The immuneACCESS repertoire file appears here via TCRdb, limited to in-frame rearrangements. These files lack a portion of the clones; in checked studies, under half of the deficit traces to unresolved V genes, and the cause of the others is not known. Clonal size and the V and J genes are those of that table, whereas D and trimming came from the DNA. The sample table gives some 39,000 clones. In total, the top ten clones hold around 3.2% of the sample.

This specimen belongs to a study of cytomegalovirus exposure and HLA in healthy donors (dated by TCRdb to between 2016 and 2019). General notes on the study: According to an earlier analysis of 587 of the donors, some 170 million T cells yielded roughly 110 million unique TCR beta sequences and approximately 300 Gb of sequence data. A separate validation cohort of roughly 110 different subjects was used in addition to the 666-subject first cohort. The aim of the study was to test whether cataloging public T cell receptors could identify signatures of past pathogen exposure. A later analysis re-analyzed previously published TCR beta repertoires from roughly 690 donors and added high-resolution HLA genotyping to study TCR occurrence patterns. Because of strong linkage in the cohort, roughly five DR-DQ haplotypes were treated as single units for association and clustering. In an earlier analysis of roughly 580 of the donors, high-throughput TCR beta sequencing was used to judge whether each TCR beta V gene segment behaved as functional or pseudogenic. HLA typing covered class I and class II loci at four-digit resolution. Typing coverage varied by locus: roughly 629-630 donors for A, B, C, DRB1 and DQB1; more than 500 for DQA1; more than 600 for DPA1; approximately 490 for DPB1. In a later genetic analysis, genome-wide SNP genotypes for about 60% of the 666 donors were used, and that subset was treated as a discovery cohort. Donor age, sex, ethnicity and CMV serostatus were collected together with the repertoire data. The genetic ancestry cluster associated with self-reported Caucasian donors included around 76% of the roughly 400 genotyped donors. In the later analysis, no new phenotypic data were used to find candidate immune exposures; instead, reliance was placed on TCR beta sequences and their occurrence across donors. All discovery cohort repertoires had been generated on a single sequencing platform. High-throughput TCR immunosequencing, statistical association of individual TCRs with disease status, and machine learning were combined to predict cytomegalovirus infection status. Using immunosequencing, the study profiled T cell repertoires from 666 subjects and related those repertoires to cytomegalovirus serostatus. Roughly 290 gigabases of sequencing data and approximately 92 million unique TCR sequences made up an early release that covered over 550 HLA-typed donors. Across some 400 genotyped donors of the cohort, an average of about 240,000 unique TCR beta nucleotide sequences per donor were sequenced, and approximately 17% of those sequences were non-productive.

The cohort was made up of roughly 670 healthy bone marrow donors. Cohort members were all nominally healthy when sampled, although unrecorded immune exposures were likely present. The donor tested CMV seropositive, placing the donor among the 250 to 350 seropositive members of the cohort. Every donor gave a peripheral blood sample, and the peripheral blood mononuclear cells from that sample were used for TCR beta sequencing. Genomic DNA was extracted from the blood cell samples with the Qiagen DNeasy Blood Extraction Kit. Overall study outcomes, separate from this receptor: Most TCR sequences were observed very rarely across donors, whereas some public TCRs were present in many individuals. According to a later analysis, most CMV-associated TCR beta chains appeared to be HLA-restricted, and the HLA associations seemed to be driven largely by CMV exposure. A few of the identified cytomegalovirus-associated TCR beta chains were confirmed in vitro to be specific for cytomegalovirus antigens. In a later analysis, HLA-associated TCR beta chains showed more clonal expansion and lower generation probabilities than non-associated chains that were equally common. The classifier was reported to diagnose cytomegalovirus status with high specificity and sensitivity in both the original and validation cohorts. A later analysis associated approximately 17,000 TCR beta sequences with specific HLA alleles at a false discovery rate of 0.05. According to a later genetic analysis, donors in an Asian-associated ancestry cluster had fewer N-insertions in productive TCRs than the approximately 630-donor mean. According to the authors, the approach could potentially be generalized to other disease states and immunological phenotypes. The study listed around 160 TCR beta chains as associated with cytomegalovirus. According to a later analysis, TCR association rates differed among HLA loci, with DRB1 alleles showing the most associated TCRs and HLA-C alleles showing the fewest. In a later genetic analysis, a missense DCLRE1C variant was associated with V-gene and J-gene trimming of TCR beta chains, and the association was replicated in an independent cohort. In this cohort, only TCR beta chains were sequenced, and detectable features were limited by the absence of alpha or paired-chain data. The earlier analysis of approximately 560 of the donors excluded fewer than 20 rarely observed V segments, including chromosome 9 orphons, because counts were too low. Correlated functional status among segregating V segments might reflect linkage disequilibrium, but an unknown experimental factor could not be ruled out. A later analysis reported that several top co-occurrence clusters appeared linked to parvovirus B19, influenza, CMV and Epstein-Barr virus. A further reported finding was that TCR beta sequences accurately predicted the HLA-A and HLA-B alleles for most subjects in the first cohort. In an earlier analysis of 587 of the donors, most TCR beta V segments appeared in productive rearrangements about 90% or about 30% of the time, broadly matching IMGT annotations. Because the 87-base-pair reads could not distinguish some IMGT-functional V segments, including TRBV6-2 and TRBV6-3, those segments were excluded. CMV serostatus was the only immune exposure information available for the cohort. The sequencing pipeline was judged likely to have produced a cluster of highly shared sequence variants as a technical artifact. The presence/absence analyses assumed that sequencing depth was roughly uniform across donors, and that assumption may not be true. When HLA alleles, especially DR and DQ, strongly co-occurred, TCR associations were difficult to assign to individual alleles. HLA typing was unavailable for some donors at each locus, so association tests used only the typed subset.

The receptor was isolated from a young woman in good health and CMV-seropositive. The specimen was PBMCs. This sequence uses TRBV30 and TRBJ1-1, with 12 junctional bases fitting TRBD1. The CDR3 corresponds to CAWSVRGQGATEAFF. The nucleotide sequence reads TGTGCCTGGAGTGTACGGGGACAGGGGGCGACTGAAGCTTTCTTT. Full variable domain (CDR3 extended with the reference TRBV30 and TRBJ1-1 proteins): SQTIHQWPATLVQPVGSPLSLECTVEGTSNPNLYWYRQAAGRGLQLLFYSVGIGQISSEVPQNLSASRPQDRQFILSSKKLLLSDSGFYLCAWSVRGQGATEAFFGQGTRLTVV.